The following is a T cell receptor beta chain sequence with its context. The data were obtained in a study of blood T cell repertoires in COVID-19. Study as a whole: Acute and convalescent COVID-19 specimens originated in the United States, Italy and Spain. From T cells, B-cell-depleted T cells, or PBMCs came the material, which was cDNA or gDNA.

Original data processing: Amplification of reference gene primers was used by the study to estimate nucleated cell counts. Clones were read by immunoSEQ multiplex PCR, and TCRdb kept only the in-frame ones, dropping some. That table gives V, J and clone size, and the DNA gave D and trimming. The data show nearly 250,000 clones, approximately 86% seen once. The germline CDR1 and CDR2 sequences are MDHEN and SYDVKM. Trimming pared 2 bases from V and 2 bases from J, leaving 13 bases between. The CDR3 has 16 amino acids. This receptor was obtained from a woman in her sixties who had recovered from COVID-19. The V call is TRBV28, the J call TRBJ1-3; D gene ambiguous. The sequenced material came from peripheral blood. The CDR3 nucleotides read TGTGCCAGCAGTTTAAGTCTAGGGAGGGCTGGAAACACCATATATTTT. It codes for CASSLSLGRAGNTIYF.